These T cell receptor beta chains were read from a single sample in a study of blood T cell repertoires in COVID-19. Only in-frame clones appear in the TCRdb table, and some are missing; sequencing was by immunoSEQ multiplex PCR. The sample holds a few hundred thousand clones, about 87% seen once. The sequenced material came from peripheral blood. These TCRs come from a woman aged 30 to 39 who had recovered from COVID-19. Each CDR3 is given with its conserved first and last residue. The order of the fields is V gene, J gene, CDR3 protein.

>TRBV4-1|TRBJ1-3
CASSQDPPASGNTIYF
>TRBV3-1/TRBV3-2|TRBJ2-4
CASSRNRGNIQYF
>TRBV6-2/TRBV6-3|TRBJ2-1
CASSYSGGGSVSYNEQFF
>TRBV28|TRBJ2-7
CASSSRVYEQYF
>TRBV19|TRBJ2-1
CASSFGTSGGASREQFF
>TRBV7-2|TRBJ1-3
CASSPGPGNTIYF
>TRBV2|TRBJ1-2
CASIRTPGNYGYTF
>TRBV5-1|TRBJ1-2
CASSLETANYGYTF
>TRBV9|TRBJ2-6
CASSTPGPTHHRGTGANVLTF
>TRBV7-2|TRBJ2-1
CASSPSLAGRYNEQFF
>TRBV7-2|TRBJ2-3
CASSLVAGGIRDTQYF
>TRBV5-1|TRBJ2-4
CASSLVTRDIQYF
>TRBV11-2|TRBJ1-2
CASSSLQGSQNGYGYTF
>TRBV3-1/TRBV3-2|TRBJ2-3
CASSQGTGRLGDTQYF
>TRBV7-9|TRBJ1-3
CASSHRASAGNTIYF
>TRBV6-6|TRBJ1-1
CASSLDRSTEAFF
>TRBV7-2|TRBJ1-2
CASSLAGGNYGYTF
>TRBV6-4|TRBJ2-3
CASRATSFTDTQYF
>TRBV19|TRBJ1-5
CATRGVASNQPQHF
>TRBV5-4|TRBJ1-2
CASSPILTDYGYTF
>TRBV4-2|TRBJ2-1
CASSQDGASGSYNEQFF
>TRBV9|TRBJ1-2
CASSVSNRGWDGYTF